This is a list of T cell receptor beta chains from one sample in a study of regulatory T cells in long-lasting Graves disease. Using its own MiXCR run on the multiplex PCR reads, TCRdb lists one record per CDR3 protein. The repertoire holds about 460,000 distinct CDR3 sequences, with 20% to 25% as singletons. The specimen comprised peripheral blood mononuclear cells (PBMCs), sampled when the disease was refractory, from a patient treated with antithyroid drugs. These receptors were collected from a female donor with Graves disease. Each CDR3 is given with its conserved first and last residue. D genes are given only for firm matches. A row's size may be missing; if present it is once, few, many or a size class.

V gene: TRBV3-1
clone size: many
D gene: .
J gene: TRBJ2-7
CDR3 protein: CASSLDGGVEQYF
CDR3 DNA: TGTGCCAGCAGCCTCGACGGCGGGGTCGAGCAGTACTTC

V gene: TRBV28
clone size: many
D gene: TRBD2
J gene: TRBJ2-5
CDR3 protein: CASSMAGRAVETQYF
CDR3 DNA: TGTGCCAGCTCTATGGCCGGGAGGGCCGTCGAGACCCAGTACTTC

V gene: TRBV6-1
clone size: many
D gene: .
J gene: TRBJ1-1
CDR3 protein: CASSEVPGARTEAFF
CDR3 DNA: TGTGCCAGCAGTGAAGTTCCGGGGGCTAGAACTGAAGCTTTCTTT

V gene: TRBV6-1
clone size: many
D gene: .
J gene: TRBJ2-5
CDR3 protein: CASRIPKEGATRETQYF
CDR3 DNA: TGTGCCAGCAGGATCCCGAAGGAGGGGGCGACGAGAGAGACCCAGTACTTC

V gene: TRBV15
clone size: .
D gene: .
J gene: TRBJ2-3
CDR3 protein: CATSRMLTIITDTQYF
CDR3 DNA: TGTGCCACCAGCAGAATGCTCACCATTATCACAGATACGCAGTATTTT

V gene: TRBV6-2/TRBV6-3
clone size: few
D gene: .
J gene: TRBJ1-1
CDR3 protein: CASSIGRGGTTEAFF
CDR3 DNA: TGTGCCAGCAGTATTGGACGGGGGGGAACAACTGAAGCTTTCTTT

V gene: TRBV18
clone size: .
D gene: .
J gene: TRBJ1-1
CDR3 protein: CASSPVDRPMNTEAFF
CDR3 DNA: TGTGCCAGCTCACCAGTCGACAGGCCCATGAACACTGAAGCTTTCTTT

V gene: TRBV25-1
clone size: .
D gene: .
J gene: TRBJ1-4
CDR3 protein: CASGGRGNEELFF
CDR3 DNA: TGTGCCAGCGGCGGACGGGGAAATGAAGAACTGTTTTTT

V gene: TRBV4-1
clone size: .
D gene: .
J gene: TRBJ2-7
CDR3 protein: CASSQDNGEPTYEQYF
CDR3 DNA: TGCGCCAGCAGCCAAGATAACGGGGAGCCGACCTACGAGCAGTACTTC

V gene: TRBV3-1
clone size: once
D gene: .
J gene: TRBJ1-4
CDR3 protein: CASSREGGDLFF
CDR3 DNA: TGTGCCAGCAGCCGAGAAGGGGGGGACCTGTTTTTT

V gene: TRBV2
clone size: many
D gene: .
J gene: TRBJ1-6
CDR3 protein: CASSVPGTPRNSPLHF
CDR3 DNA: TGTGCCAGCAGTGTCCCCGGGACCCCCCGTAATTCACCCCTCCACTTT

V gene: TRBV18
clone size: few
D gene: .
J gene: TRBJ2-6
CDR3 protein: CASSSGRSGANVLTF
CDR3 DNA: TGTGCCAGCTCATCTGGACGCTCTGGGGCCAACGTCCTGACTTTC

V gene: TRBV7-9
clone size: few
D gene: .
J gene: TRBJ2-2
CDR3 protein: CASSFGLENGELFF
CDR3 DNA: TGTGCCAGCAGCTTTGGATTGGAGAACGGGGAGCTGTTTTTT

V gene: TRBV20-1
clone size: many
D gene: .
J gene: TRBJ2-5
CDR3 protein: CSASGNVGTQYF
CDR3 DNA: TGCAGTGCTAGCGGGAATGTCGGGACCCAGTACTTC

V gene: TRBV11-3
clone size: .
D gene: .
J gene: TRBJ2-7
CDR3 protein: CASRVASGEQYF
CDR3 DNA: TGTGCCAGCAGGGTAGCCTCGGGGGAGCAGTACTTC

V gene: TRBV30
clone size: .
D gene: .
J gene: TRBJ2-6
CDR3 protein: CAWSVLGVLTF
CDR3 DNA: TGTGCCTGGAGTGTACTTGGCGTCCTGACTTTC

V gene: TRBV28
clone size: many
D gene: .
J gene: TRBJ1-1
CDR3 protein: CASRGQLEAFF
CDR3 DNA: TGTGCCAGCAGAGGACAGCTTGAAGCTTTCTTT

V gene: TRBV24-1
clone size: .
D gene: .
J gene: TRBJ2-1
CDR3 protein: CATSDSVTGNEQFF
CDR3 DNA: TGTGCCACCAGTGATTCCGTAACGGGGAATGAGCAGTTCTTC

V gene: TRBV19
clone size: few
D gene: .
J gene: TRBJ1-1
CDR3 protein: CASRPPQGNTEAFF
CDR3 DNA: TGTGCCAGTCGGCCCCCCCAGGGGAACACTGAAGCTTTCTTT

V gene: TRBV11-2
clone size: many
D gene: .
J gene: TRBJ2-5
CDR3 protein: CASSLDSGLAGETQYF
CDR3 DNA: TGTGCCAGCAGCTTAGATTCCGGGCTAGCCGGGGAGACCCAGTACTTC

V gene: TRBV6-1
clone size: many
D gene: .
J gene: TRBJ2-2
CDR3 protein: CASMPWTGELFF
CDR3 DNA: TGTGCCAGCATGCCGTGGACCGGGGAGCTGTTTTTT

V gene: TRBV28
clone size: many
D gene: TRBD1
J gene: TRBJ1-2
CDR3 protein: CASSFEGAYGYTF
CDR3 DNA: TGTGCCAGCAGTTTTGAGGGGGCCTATGGCTACACCTTC